This TCR beta chain was obtained from a study of blood T cell repertoires in COVID-19. Study in general: Some COVID-19 samples were acute and others convalescent; all came from the United States, Italy and Spain.

Among Cohort 3 donors, those recovered had two negative PCRs, clearance, or symptom resolution. This table comes from immunoSEQ multiplex PCR, and its TCRdb copy is limited to in-frame clones, with some not included. The table shows 150,000 to 200,000 clones, with over 75% occurring only once. The CDR3 has 15 residues. Trimming at V came to 4 bases and at J to 0 bases, leaving 2 bases not matched to a gene. Germline-derived CDR1 and CDR2 are MNHEY and SVGAGI. The TCR sequence derives from a woman younger than 35 who had recovered from COVID-19. Sequenced material: PBMCs or T cells enriched from blood (not recorded which). This chain uses TRBV6-5 with TRBJ1-3; 8 bases are a match to TRBD1. CDR3 protein: CASSWDRFSGNTIYF. The CDR3 DNA reads TGTGCCAGCAGTTGGGACAGGTTCTCTGGAAACACCATATATTTT.